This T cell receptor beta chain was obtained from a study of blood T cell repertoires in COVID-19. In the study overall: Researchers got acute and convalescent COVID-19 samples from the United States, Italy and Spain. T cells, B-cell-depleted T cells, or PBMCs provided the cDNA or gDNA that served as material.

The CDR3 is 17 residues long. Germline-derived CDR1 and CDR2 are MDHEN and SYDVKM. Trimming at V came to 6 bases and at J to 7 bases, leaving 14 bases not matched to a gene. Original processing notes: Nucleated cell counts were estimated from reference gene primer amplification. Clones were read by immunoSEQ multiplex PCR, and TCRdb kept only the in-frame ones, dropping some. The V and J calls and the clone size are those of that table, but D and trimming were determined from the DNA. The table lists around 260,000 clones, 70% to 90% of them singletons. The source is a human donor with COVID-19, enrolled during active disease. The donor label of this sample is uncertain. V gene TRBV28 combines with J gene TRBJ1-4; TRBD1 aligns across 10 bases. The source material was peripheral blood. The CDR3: CASSSETGGAYFEKLFF. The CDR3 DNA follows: TGTGCCAGCAGCTCGGAGACAGGGGGCGCGTACTTTGAAAAACTGTTTTTT.